These 26 T cell receptor beta chains originate from one sample sequenced in a study of blood T cell repertoires in COVID-19. The method was immunoSEQ multiplex PCR; TCRdb's version includes in-frame clones alone and lacks a portion of them. The data hold around 430,000 clones, with about 87% observed a single time. Sequences were obtained from PBMCs or T cells enriched from blood (not recorded which). All receptors come from a woman aged 50 to 60 who had recovered from COVID-19.

This chain connects TRBV18 to TRBJ1-3, with 8 bases lining up with TRBD1. Germline V gives CDR1 KGHSH, CDR2 LQKENI. After removal of 8 bases from V and 4 bases from J, the junction contained 13 bases not matched to a gene. This CDR3 is built from 16 residues. CDR3 amino acids: CASHRTGTGSGNTIYF. CDR3 DNA: TGTGCCAGCCATCGGACCGGGACAGGCTCGGGAAACACCATATATTTT.

This clone was seen a few times. V is TRBV5-1 and J is TRBJ1-1; D might be TRBD1 (5 bases). Germline V gene lookup returns CDR1 SGHRS and CDR2 YFSETQ. This CDR3 comprises 14 residues. Trimming removed 0 bases from V and 5 bases from J, with 11 bases in between. This CDR3 is CASSLAGVRTEAFF. CDR3 nucleotides: TGCGCCAGCAGCTTGGCGGGGGTGCGGACTGAAGCTTTCTTT.

The chain employs TRBV6-2 or TRBV6-3 and TRBJ2-1, with 12 bases fitting TRBD2. The length of the CDR3 is 13 residues. The junction had 4 bases not matched to a gene; V was cut back by 6 bases and J by 10 bases. Germline CDR1 MNHEY, CDR2 SVGEGT. In DNA form, the CDR3 reads TGTGCCAGCAGCCTGACTAGCGGGGGAGAGCAGTTCTTC. Translating it yields CASSLTSGGEQFF.

The chain combines TRBV5-1 with TRBJ2-7; TRBD2 might be the D (6 bases). Germline-derived CDR1 and CDR2 are SGHRS and YFSETQ. V was trimmed by 4 bases and J by 3 bases, leaving 17 bases between them. The CDR3 consists of 15 residues. The CDR3 nucleotides are TGCGCCAGCAGCACCACCGGGACTGAAAACTACGAGCAGTACTTC. Translating gives CASSTTGTENYEQYF.

The table lists this clone with a few counts. The chain combines TRBV30 with TRBJ1-1, with D unclear. Looked up from germline, CDR1 is GTSNPN and CDR2 is SVGIG (reference sequence). CDR3 length: 14 residues. The germline V and J ends were trimmed by 8 bases and 5 bases, with 21 bases remaining between them. CDR3: CAGLRNLSRTEAFF. CDR3 DNA sequence: TGTGCCGGGCTTAGAAATTTGAGTCGGACTGAAGCTTTCTTT.

About this clone itself: At one end the junction does not follow the germline gene, possibly because of a read error. The chain has TRBV6-1 and TRBJ1-5, with D perhaps TRBD1 (5 bases). Per germline, CDR1 MNHNS and CDR2 SASEGT. The CDR3 spans 13 residues. The CDR3 region is CASSEGAPQAPTF. CDR3 bases: TGTGCCAGCAGTGAAGGGGCCCCACAGGCCCCTACTTTT.

The chain combines TRBV19 with TRBJ1-6; D is unclear. Germline values: CDR1 LNHDA, CDR2 SQIVND (reference sequence). The CDR3 runs 15 residues. V lost 1 base, J lost 6 bases, and 10 bases lay in between. Here the CDR3 DNA reads TGTGCCAGTAGTATAGGGGCCCGCGTTAATTCACCCCTCCACTTT. Its protein product is CASSIGARVNSPLHF.

This chain uses TRBV7-2 with TRBJ2-2; D unresolved. This CDR3 is built from 14 residues. The V gene's germline CDR1 is SGHTA and CDR2 FQGNSA. Trimming removed 1 base from V and 4 bases from J, with 7 bases in between. CDR3 region: CASSLVQTTGELFF. DNA for the CDR3: TGTGCCAGCAGCTTAGTACAGACCACCGGGGAGCTGTTTTTT.

Only a few counts were recorded for this clone. This rearrangement joins TRBV27 to TRBJ2-7; perhaps TRBD1 as D (5 bases). Germline lookup yields CDR1 MNHEY and CDR2 SMNVEV (reference sequence). The CDR3 is 15 residues long. Trimming removed 6 bases from V and 0 bases from J, with 15 bases in between. The CDR3 DNA reads as TGTGCCAGCAGGAAAAACTCAGACAGCTCCTACGAGCAGTACTTC. Its translation: CASRKNSDSSYEQYF.

The rearrangement joins TRBV11-2 to TRBJ2-7; the D gene is possibly TRBD1 (5 bases). Germline loops: CDR1 SGHAT, CDR2 FQNNGV. CDR3 size: 13 residues. V was cut by 4 bases and J by 3 bases, with 10 bases left in between. In DNA form, the CDR3 reads TGTGCCAGCAGCTCAGGGATCATCTACGAGCAGTACTTC. This encodes CASSSGIIYEQYF.

The chain links TRBV12-3 or TRBV12-4 to TRBJ1-1, with 9 bases lining up with TRBD1. V lost 7 bases to trimming and J lost 7 bases; unmatched junction nucleotides: 7. This CDR3 is built from 13 residues. The CDR3 loop reads CASTDRGKDEAFF. CDR3 DNA: TGTGCCAGCACCGACAGGGGGAAGGATGAAGCTTTCTTT.

The chain links TRBV19 to TRBJ1-6; D ambiguous. The CDR3 loop spans 15 amino acids. Germline V gene lookup returns CDR1 LNHDA and CDR2 SQIVND (reference sequence). V dropped 4 bases and J dropped 3 bases, with 10 bases sitting between them. CDR3 region: CASSTAENYNSPLHF. DNA of the CDR3: TGTGCCAGTAGTACCGCAGAAAACTATAATTCACCCCTCCACTTT.

The chain recombines TRBV19 with TRBJ1-1; a weak D match, TRBD1 (5 bases). Trimming cost V 4 bases and J 1 base, with 13 bases left between them. There are 15 residues in the CDR3. Germline loops: CDR1 LNHDA, CDR2 SQIVND (reference sequence). The CDR3 here is CASSTDSFGNTEAFF. In nucleotides, the CDR3 is TGTGCCAGTAGTACCGACAGTTTCGGGAACACTGAAGCTTTCTTT.

This clone was found once. The rearrangement links TRBV3-1 (or the pseudogene TRBV3-2) to TRBJ2-2; TRBD1 matches at 7 bases. Germline lookup yields CDR1 LGHDT and CDR2 YNNKEL (reference sequence). CDR3 length: 13 residues. The trim removed 8 bases at V and 4 bases at J, leaving 4 bases unmatched. In DNA, the CDR3 is TGTGCCAGCCGGGACAGAGGCACCGGGGAGCTGTTTTTT. Amino acid sequence: CASRDRGTGELFF.

This clone was counted once. The gene calls are TRBV28 and TRBJ2-7, with 8 bases that match TRBD2. V lost 1 base to trimming and J lost 6 bases; unmatched junction nucleotides: 8. Germline assignment: CDR1 MDHEN and CDR2 SYDVKM. The CDR3 spans 15 residues. In DNA form, the CDR3 reads TGTGCCAGCAGTTTATTTGGCGGGGGGCAGACCGAGCAGTACTTC. Translating gives CASSLFGGGQTEQYF.

The gene calls are TRBV15 and TRBJ1-1; 8 positions match TRBD1. The V gene end was trimmed by 5 bases and the J gene end by 7 bases; junction bases not matched to a gene: 6. Germline CDR1 and CDR2: LNHNV and YYDKDF (reference sequence). CDR3 length: 13 residues. This CDR3 reads CATSPGDRSEAFF. The DNA for the CDR3 is TGTGCCACCAGCCCCGGGGACAGGAGTGAAGCTTTCTTT.

This clone appeared a single time. The gene calls are TRBV5-8 and TRBJ2-1; possibly TRBD2 for D (5 bases). CDR1 and CDR2 from the germline V gene are SGHTS and YDEGEE. Between the trimmed V and J ends, which lost 6 bases and 2 bases, there was a span of 12 bases. This CDR3 has 14 residues. The CDR3 sequence: CASTPRGPYNEQFF. CDR3 nucleotides: TGTGCCAGCACACCCCGGGGTCCCTACAATGAGCAGTTCTTC.

The chain combines TRBV19 with TRBJ2-1; no clear D gene. The CDR3 extends over 15 amino acids. The germline gives CDR1 LNHDA, CDR2 SQIVND (reference sequence). Between the trimmed V and J ends, which lost 10 bases and 0 bases, there was a span of 16 bases. CDR3 in DNA: TGTGCCACTATCCAAGGCGGCAGCTCCTACAATGAGCAGTTCTTC. Protein: CATIQGGSSYNEQFF.

The rearrangement joins TRBV19 to TRBJ1-5, with D hard to call. The ends were cut back, 5 bases at V and 0 bases at J, with 20 bases in the middle. The CDR3 covers 18 residues. Per germline, CDR1 LNHDA and CDR2 SQIVND (reference sequence). The CDR3 protein is CASSWVASRGDSNQPQHF. The CDR3 nucleotides are TGTGCCAGTAGTTGGGTTGCGAGTCGGGGTGATAGCAATCAGCCCCAGCATTTT.

CDR3 loop: CASSSAQRIGPGGANVLTF. CDR3 DNA: TGTGCCAGCAGCTCCGCCCAGAGGATCGGCCCGGGTGGGGCCAACGTCCTGACTTTC. The chain employs TRBV13 and TRBJ2-6; D unresolved. Germline assignment: CDR1 PRHDT and CDR2 FYEKMQ (reference sequence). V was clipped by 4 bases and J by 3 bases, with 22 bases between them. This CDR3 has 19 amino acids.

The J gene is TRBJ1-1, the V gene TRBV13, with a weak D call TRBD1 (5 bases). Per germline, CDR1 PRHDT and CDR2 FYEKMQ (reference sequence). Trimming pared 1 base from V and 5 bases from J, leaving 11 bases between. CDR3 size: 14 residues. CDR3 protein: CASSLAGPRTEAFF. In DNA, the CDR3 is TGTGCCAGCAGCTTAGCAGGGCCTAGGACTGAAGCTTTCTTT.

This clone was counted a single time. The V gene is TRBV11-2, the J gene TRBJ1-5; D might be TRBD1 (6 bases). Trimming cost V 4 bases and J 7 bases, with 14 bases left between them. Germline V CDR1 and CDR2: SGHAT, FQNNGV. There are 14 residues in the CDR3. CDR3 in amino acids: CASSSYREGQPQHF. The CDR3 DNA sequence: TGTGCCAGCAGCTCTTACAGGGAGGGACAGCCCCAGCATTTT.

This chain links TRBV5-1 with TRBJ1-4, with no clear D. CDR1 SGHRS and CDR2 YFSETQ come from the germline V gene. Trimming stripped 0 bases from V and 4 bases from J, with 7 bases between. The CDR3 length is 14 residues. CDR3 DNA sequence: TGCGCCAGCAGCTTGGCACAGATTAATGAAAAACTGTTTTTT. Protein product: CASSLAQINEKLFF.

V is TRBV7-9 and J is TRBJ1-4; 10 bases match TRBD1. Germline CDR1 and CDR2: SEHNR and FQNEAQ (reference sequence). Germline trimming cut 4 bases from V and 6 bases from J; bases unmatched to any gene: 2. This CDR3 has 14 amino acids. The CDR3 protein is CASSSDRGYEKLFF. The CDR3 DNA sequence: TGTGCCAGCAGCTCGGACAGGGGGTATGAAAAACTGTTTTTT.

The gene calls are TRBV6-2 or TRBV6-3 and TRBJ1-1; no clear D. The V end lost 6 bases, the J end lost 5 bases, and 7 bases lay between the germline ends. CDR3 length equals 11 residues. CDR1 and CDR2 from the germline V gene are MNHEY and SVGEGT. The DNA of the CDR3 is TGTGCCAGCAGCCCTTATACTGAAGCTTTCTTT. Translating gives CASSPYTEAFF.

This clone has more than one count but fewer than ten. The chain combines TRBV2 with TRBJ1-1; 7 bases agree with TRBD1. Germline CDR1 is SNHLY and CDR2 is FYNNEI. J lost 0 bases, V lost 7 bases, and 8 bases had no gene match. This CDR3 comprises 15 residues. The CDR3 DNA follows: TGTGCCAGCAAGTCACAGGGGATTATGAACACTGAAGCTTTCTTT. It is translated as CASKSQGIMNTEAFF.